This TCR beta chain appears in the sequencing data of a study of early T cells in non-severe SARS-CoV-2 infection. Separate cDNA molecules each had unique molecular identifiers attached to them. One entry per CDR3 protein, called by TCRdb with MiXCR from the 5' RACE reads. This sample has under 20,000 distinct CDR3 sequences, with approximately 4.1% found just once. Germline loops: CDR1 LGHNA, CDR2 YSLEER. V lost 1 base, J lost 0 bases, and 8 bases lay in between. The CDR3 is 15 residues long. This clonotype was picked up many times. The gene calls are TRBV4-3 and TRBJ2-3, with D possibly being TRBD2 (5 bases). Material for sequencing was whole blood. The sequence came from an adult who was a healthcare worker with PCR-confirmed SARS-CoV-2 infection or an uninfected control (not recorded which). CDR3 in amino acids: CASSQGAESTDTQYF. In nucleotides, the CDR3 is TGCGCCAGCAGCCAAGGAGCGGAGAGCACAGATACGCAGTATTTT.